The clone carrying this T cell receptor beta chain was counted a single time. These data belong to a study of T cell responses to AZD1222 COVID-19 vaccine. Some clones are missing from TCRdb's copy, which holds only in-frame ones; the method was immunoSEQ multiplex PCR. The table lists approximately 150,000 clones, 80% to 95% of them singletons. The CDR3 consists of 15 residues. The germline V gene encodes CDR1 LNHDA and CDR2 SQIVND (reference sequence). Trimming cost V 7 bases and J 2 bases, with 18 bases left between them. Some second doses came at about 4 weeks and others at about 12 weeks; these were pooled.

Material: peripheral blood, obtained 28 days after the second AZD1222 dose. The sequence was collected from an adult who received the AZD1222 COVID-19 vaccine. The rearrangement uses TRBV19 and TRBJ2-7; weak D call: TRBD2 (6 bases). In nucleotides, the CDR3 is TGTGCCAGTACTGACGGAGGGGCAGACGCCTACGAGCAGTACTTC. Residues: CASTDGGADAYEQYF. Full variable domain (missing parts from reference TRBV19 and TRBJ2-7): DGGITQSPKYLFRKEGQNVTLSCEQNLNHDAMYWYRQDPGQGLRLIYYSQIVNDFQKGDIAEGYSVSREKKESFPLTVTSAQKNPTAFYLCASTDGGADAYEQYFGPGTRLTVT.